Sequencing of this T cell receptor (beta chain) was carried out in a study of CD8+ T cells in alopecia areata (dated by TCRdb to 2016 to 2019). At the level of the whole study: Skin from C3H/HeJ donors with spontaneous alopecia (6-12 months old) was grafted onto female C3H/HeJ recipients aged 7-10 weeks. The study used high-throughput TCRbeta sequencing to examine T cell clonal expansion in alopecia areata, in both the C3H/HeJ mouse model and human patients. On the human side, TCRbeta sequencing was run on scalp tissue and on sorted CD4+ and CD8+ peripheral blood T cells from healthy controls and from alopecia areata patients with either patchy or totalis/universalis disease. Clonality in the scalp was compared among normal scalp (n=4), patchy alopecia areata scalp (n=8), and alopecia totalis/universalis scalp (n=8). RNA was extracted with the PAXgene miRNA kit for fixed scalp, the miRNeasy kit for PBMCs, and the RNeasy kit for mouse skin. TCRbeta CDR3 regions were amplified by immunoSEQ multiplex PCR with 35 Vbeta forward and 13 Jbeta reverse primers.

Relative to germline, V is missing 4 bases and J is missing 3 bases, with 3 bases of the junction outside any gene match. The CDR3 runs 14 residues from the cysteine to the phenylalanine. The 30 bases shown cover part of the CDR3, and their frame starts at base 1. CDR1 and CDR2 are read off the germline V gene as NNHDY and SYVADS. This clone was seen a few times. There is no known antigen for this receptor. The gene nomenclature and germline references here are murine. Read data end 4 residues before the CDR3 end; the end is taken from the germline J gene. Cells from mouse cutaneous lymph nodes were pooled, stained for CD4, CD8alpha, NKG2D, NKG2ACE and other markers, and then sorted on a BD Influx. Points the paper makes about the study in general: Compared with mice, TCR sequences shared between patients were less clear, possibly partly because of HLA diversity across the patient population. Resident alphabeta T cells in normal human skin are also sequenced, complicating scalp TCR repertoire analysis, unlike mouse skin dominated by gammadelta T cells. Higher clonality and more expanded CD8+ clones were observed in lesional scalp than in normal scalp, particularly in alopecia totalis/universalis, a finding suggestive of antigenic drive.

Libraries were made using the immunoSEQ multiplex PCR assay. RNA was extracted from all samples and reverse transcribed into cDNA, which served as template for TCR sequencing. First-strand cDNA was synthesized using SuperScript III with a 2:1 mix of oligo-dT and random hexamers. A synthetic immune receptor repertoire was used to measure amplification bias, and any remaining bias was corrected computationally. Sequencing of the libraries was done on Illumina HiSeq using 60 bp reads that spanned the CDR3 and were read from J toward V. The original methods were these. Raw reads were preprocessed for error removal, and CDR3 was defined according to IMGT conventions as running from the conserved cysteine to phenylalanine. To get clonality, Shannon entropy was normalized by log2 of the number of productive unique TCRs and the result was subtracted from 1. Whether each scalp clone was CD4 or CD8 was inferred by checking scalp TCRbeta sequences against the CD4 and CD8 repertoires from sorted blood. The immuneACCESS repertoire file appears here via TCRdb, limited to in-frame rearrangements. These files lack a portion of the clones; in checked studies, under half of the deficit traces to unresolved V genes, and the cause of the others is not known. The V and J calls and clone size were taken over from that table, and D and trimming were inferred from the DNA. Across this sample, about 19,000 clones were tabulated and none appeared just once. The biggest ten clones account for around a third of the sample.

This sequence uses TRBV13-3 and TRBJ1-4; 7 central nucleotides agree with TRBD1. This sequence was found in a C3H/HeJ mouse with alopecia areata. The strain in question carries the MHC haplotype H2-k. The specimen was CD8+ T cells sorted from a lymph node. Partial CDR3 DNA: TGTGCCAGCAGTTCGCAGGGGGCCAACGAA. This codes for CASSSQGANE. The full CDR3 sequence reads CASSSQGANERLFF. The CDR3, completed at both ends by the reference TRBV13-3 and TRBJ1-4 genes, gives the full variable domain EAAVTQSPRSKVAVTGGKVTLSCHQTNNHDYMYWYRQDTGHGLRLIHYSYVADSTEKGDIPDGYKASRPSQENFSLILELASLSQTAVYFCASSSQGANERLFFGHGTKLSVL.